Each of the 20 T cell receptor beta chains below was sequenced from the same sample in a study of OX40 agonist ivuxolimab in advanced cancers. The protocol was immunoSEQ multiplex PCR, while the TCRdb copy is restricted to in-frame clones and leaves out a portion. The table has roughly 57,000 clones, around 80% seen once; the top ten hold 2% to 3%. Sequenced here: CD4+ or CD8+ T cells sorted from blood, sampled in a trial of the OX40 agonist ivuxolimab. The source of these receptors is an adult with an advanced solid tumor such as melanoma, head and neck, liver or kidney cancer.

CDR3 loop: CASSLRGPQGNTEAFF. The CDR3 DNA sequence: TGTGCCAGCAGCTTGCGAGGACCTCAGGGTAACACTGAAGCTTTCTTT. The chain couples TRBV11-1 to TRBJ1-1, with a possible D match to TRBD1 (5 bases). The CDR3 covers 16 residues. V was trimmed by 3 bases and J by 2 bases, leaving 16 bases between them. Germline CDR1 reads SGHAT; CDR2 reads FQDESV (reference sequence). The entire variable domain, with the rest obtained from reference TRBV11-1 and TRBJ1-1, is as follows: EAEVAQSPRYKITEKSQAVAFWCDPISGHATLYWYRQILGQGPELLVQFQDESVVDDSQLPKDRFSAERLKGVDSTLKIQPAELGDSAMYLCASSLRGPQGNTEAFFGQGTRLTVV.

This chain uses TRBV12-2 with TRBJ1-5. TRBV12-2 is assigned pseudogene status. The CDR3 runs to 17 residues. The CDR3 bases are TGTGCAAGTCGCTTAGAAGGCCAGGGAGTTAGCAATCAGCCCCAGCATTTT. It codes for CASRLEGQGVSNQPQHF.

This chain uses TRBV19 with TRBJ1-5; D not certain. The CDR3 consists of 15 residues. Per the germline V gene, CDR1 is LNHDA and CDR2 is SQIVND (reference sequence). Trimming removed 3 bases at V and 0 bases at J, with 9 bases between. The CDR3 sequence: CASSIAQTSNQPQHF. The DNA of the CDR3 is TGTGCCAGTAGTATTGCGCAGACTAGCAATCAGCCCCAGCATTTT.

The chain has TRBV5-1 and TRBJ2-5, with TRBD2 as a possible D gene (5 bases). V shed 0 bases and J shed 5 bases, with 11 bases lying between them. This CDR3 comprises 14 residues. Germline V CDR1 and CDR2: SGHRS, YFSETQ. As DNA, the CDR3 is TGCGCCAGCAGCTTGGGGGGAGCGGTCGAGACCCAGTACTTC. Translated: CASSLGGAVETQYF.

The CDR3, as DNA: TGCGCCAGCAGCTTGGTGGCCGGGGCTGGAAACACCATATATTTT. The encoded protein is CASSLVAGAGNTIYF. J is TRBJ1-3 and V is TRBV5-1; D is ambiguous. The V and J ends lost 0 bases and 2 bases respectively, with 9 bases between them. The germline V gene has CDR1 SGHRS and CDR2 YFSETQ. The CDR3 contains 15 residues.

This clone was counted only a few times. The gene calls are TRBV28 and TRBJ1-1; perhaps TRBD1 as D (5 bases). V lost 2 bases and J 11 bases, leaving 15 bases between the germline ends. CDR1 and CDR2 from the germline V gene are MDHEN and SYDVKM. The CDR3 loop spans 13 amino acids. The chain's CDR3 is CASSLGQDWGAFF. The CDR3, as DNA: TGTGCCAGCAGTTTAGGTCAAGACTGGGGGGCTTTCTTT.

The V and J genes are TRBV18 and TRBJ1-1; D not certain. V shed 3 bases and J shed 8 bases, with 13 bases lying between them. The CDR3 consists of 13 residues. The germline V gene has CDR1 KGHSH and CDR2 LQKENI. The CDR3 DNA reads as TGTGCCAGCTCACCCTCGGAGGGAGCCGAAGCTTTCTTT. It encodes CASSPSEGAEAFF.

The chain combines TRBV6-1 with TRBJ2-3; TRBD2 matches at 9 bases. The CDR3 totals 14 residues. Germline assignment: CDR1 MNHNS and CDR2 SASEGT. V shed 10 bases and J 1 base; nucleotides not matched to a gene: 6. CDR3 in amino acids: CAISWTSGTDTQYF. The CDR3 DNA sequence: TGTGCCATCTCGTGGACTAGCGGCACAGATACGCAGTATTTT.

The gene calls are TRBV18 and TRBJ2-5; perhaps TRBD1 as D (5 bases). The CDR3 is 14 residues long. V was cut by 3 bases and J by 1 base, with 9 bases left in between. The germline V gene has CDR1 KGHSH and CDR2 LQKENI. This CDR3 is CASSPDRIQETQYF. As DNA, the CDR3 is TGTGCCAGCTCACCCGACAGAATCCAAGAGACCCAGTACTTC.

This clone was observed a few times. The chain uses TRBV6-6 and TRBJ1-2, with TRBD1 matching over 9 bases. This CDR3 region has 15 residues. CDR1 is MNHNY, CDR2 SVGAGI, per germline (reference sequence). V shed 4 bases, J shed 1 base, and the junction held 4 bases outside the gene matches. In nucleotides, the CDR3 is TGTGCCAGCAGTTTACAGGGGGCGATTAACTATGGCTACACCTTC. Protein: CASSLQGAINYGYTF.

V is TRBV5-6 and J is TRBJ2-1, with 9 bases that match TRBD1. The CDR3 covers 15 residues. Germline V CDR1 and CDR2: SGHDT, YYEEEE. J lost 4 bases, V lost 4 bases, and 6 bases had no gene match. The CDR3 loop reads CASSETGGFYNEQFF. Here the CDR3 DNA reads TGTGCCAGCAGCGAGACAGGGGGATTTTACAATGAGCAGTTCTTC.

The rearrangement joins TRBV7-2 to TRBJ2-2, with 10 bases fitting TRBD1. The germline V gene has CDR1 SGHTA and CDR2 FQGNSA. The CDR3 is 16 residues long. Trimming at V came to 2 bases and at J to 4 bases, leaving 4 bases not matched to a gene. CDR3 coding DNA: TGTGCCAGCAGCTTACCCCGGACAGGGGGCACCGGGGAGCTGTTTTTT. Encoded protein: CASSLPRTGGTGELFF.

The chain employs TRBV5-4 and TRBJ2-3; possibly TRBD2 for D (6 bases). Germline values: CDR1 SGHNT, CDR2 YYREEE (reference sequence). The CDR3 runs 17 residues. The germline V and J ends were trimmed by 6 bases and 0 bases, with 20 bases remaining between them. In DNA form, the CDR3 reads TGTGCCAGCACCCCCAGTTGGAGCGGGCCGAGCACAGATACGCAGTATTTT. This sequence encodes CASTPSWSGPSTDTQYF. Based on the CDR3 plus reference TRBV5-4 and TRBJ2-3, the full variable domain is ETGVTQSPTHLIKTRGQQVTLRCSSQSGHNTVSWYQQALGQGPQFIFQYYREEENGRGNFPPRFSGLQFPNYSSELNVNALELDDSALYLCASTPSWSGPSTDTQYFGPGTRLTVL.

This chain connects TRBV7-2 to TRBJ1-1; D unclear. There are 13 residues in the CDR3. Trimming pared 1 base from V and 1 base from J, leaving 4 bases between. In germline, CDR1 is SGHTA, CDR2 FQGNSA. The CDR3 spells CASSLDRNTEAFF. CDR3 nucleotide sequence: TGTGCCAGCAGCTTAGATAGGAACACTGAAGCTTTCTTT.

The chain employs TRBV9 and TRBJ1-1; tentatively, D is TRBD1 (5 bases). The V end lost 4 bases, the J end lost 2 bases, and 15 bases lay between the germline ends. From germline, CDR1 is SGDLS and CDR2 YYNGEE. This CDR3 comprises 15 residues. The chain's CDR3 is CASSPAGVTNTEAFF. The DNA for the CDR3 is TGTGCCAGCAGCCCCGCGGGGGTCACTAACACTGAAGCTTTCTTT.

This chain joins TRBV19 and TRBJ1-1, with a possible D match to TRBD1 (6 bases). This CDR3 is built from 14 residues. Germline V CDR1 and CDR2: LNHDA, SQIVND (reference sequence). V dropped 4 bases and J dropped 5 bases, with 14 bases sitting between them. The CDR3 region is CASSTTGRRTEAFF. CDR3 sequence (DNA): TGTGCCAGTAGTACGACAGGTAGGAGGACTGAAGCTTTCTTT.

The J gene is TRBJ1-2, the V gene TRBV9; D remains ambiguous. Trimming left V 3 bases short and J 8 bases short, with 14 bases between. The CDR3 is 13 amino acids. Germline V gene data show CDR1 as SGDLS and CDR2 as YYNGEE. CDR3 coding DNA: TGTGCCAGCAGCGCGGACGGACTAGGAGGCTACACCTTC. Its translation: CASSADGLGGYTF.

The CDR3 spells CASSEDPGNTEAFF. In nucleotides, the CDR3 is TGCGCCAGCAGTGAGGACCCAGGGAACACTGAAGCTTTCTTT. The chain couples TRBV5-1 to TRBJ1-1; D is unresolved. The CDR3 is made up of 14 amino acids. V shed 5 bases and J shed 1 base, with 12 bases lying between them. CDR1 is SGHRS, CDR2 YFSETQ, per germline.

The chain links TRBV2 to TRBJ1-4; D possibly corresponds to TRBD1 (5 bases). The germline V gene encodes CDR1 SNHLY and CDR2 FYNNEI. The CDR3 consists of 14 residues. V was cut by 6 bases and J by 7 bases, with 15 bases left in between. CDR3 coding DNA: TGTGCCAGCAGGGCTGGGGGTGGTAGTGAAAAACTGTTTTTT. It encodes CASRAGGGSEKLFF. Full variable domain (outside the CDR3, taken from reference TRBV2 and TRBJ1-4): EPEVTQTPSHQVTQMGQEVILRCVPISNHLYFYWYRQILGQKVEFLVSFYNNEISEKSEIFDDQFSVERPDGSNFTLKIRSTKLEDSAMYFCASRAGGGSEKLFFGSGTQLSVL.

V is TRBV6-5 and J is TRBJ1-5; D is perhaps TRBD1 (5 bases). This CDR3 contains 16 residues. V lost 3 bases and J lost 5, with 17 bases in between. Germline V gene lookup returns CDR1 MNHEY and CDR2 SVGAGI. As DNA, the CDR3 is TGTGCCAGCAGTTATCCGGGACTCCCTGCGGATCAGCCCCAGCATTTT. This translates into CASSYPGLPADQPQHF.